Listed below are T cell receptor beta chains from one sample, sequenced in a study of blood T cells in healthy people across ages. A single record per CDR3 protein comes from TCRdb applying MiXCR to the 5' RACE reads. The data hold roughly 1.5 million distinct CDR3 sequences, with approximately 39% observed a single time. Material for sequencing was blood. These receptors came from a woman aged 18-29 years in good health. Both conserved end residues are part of each CDR3. The D gene is left open where the match is weak. Expanded clones are given a class, and other clones once, few, many or no size at all.

clone_size j_call d_call v_call cdr3_aa cdr3_nt
. TRBJ1-1 . TRBV20-1 CSARDGGALVVAFF TGCAGTGCTAGAGATGGGGGGGCGCTGGTCGTTGCTTTCTTT
. TRBJ2-7 . TRBV27 CASKPSGSYEQYF TGTGCCAGCAAGCCGTCAGGTTCTTACGAGCAGTACTTC
. TRBJ1-2 . TRBV20-1 CSATYSGTATFNYGYTF TGCAGTGCTACCTACTCCGGGACCGCAACTTTTAACTATGGCTACACCTTC
. TRBJ2-1 . TRBV20-1 CSARDVGGKSSYNEQFF TGCAGTGCTAGAGATGTCGGCGGAAAAAGCTCCTACAATGAGCAGTTCTTC
many TRBJ2-3 TRBD1 TRBV6-2/TRBV6-3 CASSWTGGADTQYF TGTGCCAGCAGTTGGACAGGGGGCGCAGATACGCAGTATTTT
. TRBJ2-2 TRBD2 TRBV7-2 CASSLALARTGELFF TGTGCCAGCAGCTTAGCACTAGCGCGCACCGGGGAGCTGTTTTTT
. TRBJ1-2 . TRBV15 CATSRSRGGYTF TGTGCCACCAGCAGATCCAGGGGTGGCTACACCTTC
. TRBJ2-7 . TRBV6-2/TRBV6-3 CASSYLEARGGASYEQYF TGTGCCAGCAGTTACTTGGAAGCCAGGGGCGGCGCTTCCTACGAGCAGTACTTC
. TRBJ2-2 . TRBV6-5 CASSYGPLNTGELFF TGTGCCAGCAGTTACGGGCCGCTGAACACCGGGGAGCTGTTTTTT
. TRBJ2-3 . TRBV6-2/TRBV6-3 CASSYPPGSSDTQYF TGTGCCAGCAGTTACCCGCCCGGGTCTTCAGATACGCAGTATTTT
. TRBJ2-1 . TRBV20-1 CSARALLPAGPSSYNEQFF TGCAGTGCTAGAGCTCTTCTACCAGCGGGCCCGAGCTCCTACAATGAGCAGTTCTTC
. TRBJ2-1 TRBD2 TRBV4-1 CASSPQTSGGAYNEQFF TGCGCCAGCAGCCCCCAGACTAGCGGGGGGGCCTACAATGAGCAGTTCTTC
many TRBJ1-2 TRBD1 TRBV5-4 CASSSRTGDYGYTF TGTGCCAGCAGTTCCCGGACAGGGGACTATGGCTACACCTTC
. TRBJ1-5 . TRBV20-1 CSAISGSNQPQHF TGCAGTGCTATAAGCGGGAGTAATCAGCCCCAGCATTTT
. TRBJ1-4 . TRBV12-3/TRBV12-4 CASSLFRRPTGDEKLFF TGTGCCAGCAGTTTATTCAGAAGGCCTACTGGGGACGAAAAACTGTTTTTT
. TRBJ2-3 . TRBV4-3 CASSPRDVGDTQYF TGCGCCAGCAGCCCGAGAGATGTAGGAGATACGCAGTATTTT
. TRBJ2-5 TRBD2 TRBV12-3/TRBV12-4 CASSPWRGAQETQYF TGTGCCAGCAGTCCATGGCGGGGGGCCCAAGAGACCCAGTACTTC
. TRBJ2-5 TRBD2 TRBV9 CASSVGGGGSQETQYF TGTGCCAGCAGCGTAGGGGGCGGGGGATCCCAAGAGACCCAGTACTTC
. TRBJ1-3 TRBD1 TRBV28 CASSLPTTGLSGNTIYF TGTGCCAGCAGTTTACCTACGACAGGGCTTTCTGGAAACACCATATATTTT
few TRBJ2-1 . TRBV7-6 CASSSSPYTYNEQFF TGTGCCAGCAGCTCGAGCCCTTACACCTACAATGAGCAGTTCTTC
. TRBJ2-7 . TRBV7-6 CASSLTQVAEQYF TGTGCCAGCAGCTTAACCCAGGTAGCGGAGCAGTACTTC
. TRBJ2-7 . TRBV4-1 CASSLPRGEQYF TGTGCCAGCAGCCTACCTAGGGGGGAGCAGTACTTC
few TRBJ2-7 . TRBV5-8 CASSNSPGAGKPYEQYF TGTGCCAGCAGTAATTCCCCGGGGGCGGGAAAGCCCTACGAGCAGTACTTC
. TRBJ1-5 . TRBV27 CASSPRGGVGYQPQHF TGTGCCAGCAGTCCACGTGGTGGGGTAGGCTATCAGCCCCAGCATTTT
. TRBJ2-5 TRBD2 TRBV20-1 CSAGPLSGELETQYF TGCAGTGCTGGGCCTCTTAGCGGGGAACTAGAGACCCAGTACTTC
. TRBJ2-2 . TRBV7-2 CATQREATGELFF TGTGCCACCCAGAGGGAGGCCACCGGGGAGCTGTTTTTT
. TRBJ2-1 . TRBV27 CASSISRALNEQFF TGTGCCAGCAGTATTTCCAGGGCCCTCAATGAGCAGTTCTTC
few TRBJ2-7 . TRBV29-1 CSVQGTTSGHEQYF TGCAGCGTCCAAGGGACGACGAGCGGACACGAGCAGTACTTC
few TRBJ2-1 . TRBV29-1 CSVELYEQFF TGCAGCGTTGAACTCTATGAGCAGTTCTTC
. TRBJ1-2 TRBD1 TRBV20-1 CSARGPGTGGYGYTF TGCAGTGCTAGAGGGCCCGGGACAGGGGGCTATGGCTACACCTTC
. TRBJ2-3 . TRBV20-1 CSARNLPSAGDTQYF TGCAGTGCTAGAAACCTGCCCAGTGCGGGAGATACGCAGTATTTT
. TRBJ2-7 . TRBV30 CAWSPGIGIYEQYF TGTGCCTGGAGCCCAGGGATTGGCATCTACGAGCAGTACTTC
. TRBJ2-3 TRBD1 TRBV10-3 CAIKGQGPTDTQYF TGTGCCATCAAAGGACAGGGGCCCACAGATACGCAGTATTTT
. TRBJ2-3 . TRBV30 CAWGTNTDTQYF TGTGCCTGGGGGACGAACACAGATACGCAGTATTTT
. TRBJ1-2 . TRBV27 CASSLSGGPYGYTF TGTGCCAGCAGTTTATCGGGCGGACCCTATGGCTACACCTTC
few TRBJ2-2 . TRBV12-3/TRBV12-4 CASSLSPPGDNTGELFF TGTGCCAGCAGTTTAAGCCCGCCCGGTGACAACACCGGGGAGCTGTTTTTT
. TRBJ2-6 . TRBV30 CAWSVKIKSGANVLTF TGTGCCTGGAGTGTAAAAATAAAGTCGGGGGCCAACGTCCTGACTTTC
few TRBJ1-2 . TRBV9 CASSVSAGDYGYTF TGTGCCAGCAGCGTATCTGCGGGGGACTATGGCTACACCTTC
. TRBJ1-1 . TRBV12-3/TRBV12-4 CASKRTTETEAFF TGTGCCAGCAAAAGGACAACGGAGACTGAAGCTTTCTTT
. TRBJ2-7 TRBD2 TRBV20-1 CSASPGTSGSYEQYF TGCAGTGCTAGCCCTGGGACTAGCGGCTCCTACGAGCAGTACTTC
. TRBJ2-1 TRBD2 TRBV2 CASRKLGLADNEQFF TGTGCCAGCAGAAAACTGGGACTAGCAGATAATGAGCAGTTCTTC
few TRBJ2-7 . TRBV7-9 CASSSSSAAYEQYF TGTGCCAGCAGCTCCAGCAGTGCAGCGTACGAGCAGTACTTC
few TRBJ2-5 . TRBV29-1 CSVEASDNEQYF TGCAGCGTTGAAGCCAGCGACAATGAGCAGTACTTC
. TRBJ2-3 . TRBV9 CASSVTHGVAISTDTQYF TGTGCCAGCAGCGTAACACACGGGGTGGCAATCAGCACAGATACGCAGTATTTT
. TRBJ1-2 . TRBV29-1 CSATPLREQGYGYTF TGCAGCGCCACCCCTTTACGGGAACAGGGCTATGGCTACACCTTC
. TRBJ2-2 TRBD2 TRBV19 CASSIGASGTGELFF TGTGCCAGTAGTATTGGGGCTAGCGGGACCGGGGAGCTGTTTTTT
. TRBJ2-1 TRBD2 TRBV6-2/TRBV6-3 CASSQRGSSCNEQFF TGTGCCAGCAGTCAGCGGGGCAGCTCCTGCAATGAGCAGTTCTTC
few TRBJ2-3 . TRBV7-9 CASSLAKGGTATDTQYF TGTGCCAGCAGCTTAGCGAAAGGAGGGACTGCCACAGATACGCAGTATTTT
few TRBJ2-7 TRBD1 TRBV11-2 CASSFLPGQGFYEQYF TGTGCCAGCAGCTTCTTACCGGGACAGGGCTTCTACGAGCAGTACTTC
. TRBJ1-2 . TRBV10-3 CAISEAIGAGKKNYGYTF TGTGCCATCAGTGAGGCGATAGGGGCTGGGAAGAAGAACTATGGCTACACCTTC
. TRBJ2-1 TRBD2 TRBV29-1 CSVGTSPNEQFF TGCAGCGTGGGGACTAGCCCCAATGAGCAGTTCTTC
. TRBJ2-7 . TRBV6-2/TRBV6-3 CASSLAFSSYEQYF TGTGCCAGCTCCCTCGCCTTTAGCTCCTACGAGCAGTACTTC
. TRBJ2-7 TRBD1 TRBV15 CATSRVLDRASEQYF TGTGCCACCAGCAGAGTACTGGACAGGGCCTCCGAGCAGTACTTC
. TRBJ2-1 TRBD2 TRBV7-9 CASSQAGGKGYNEQFF TGTGCCAGCAGCCAAGCGGGGGGTAAGGGATACAATGAGCAGTTCTTC